Each of the 14 T cell receptor beta chains below was sequenced from the same sample in a study of relationships among human T cell subsets. Regulatory T cells were selected from positively selected CD4+ cells using anti-CD25 beads. TCR alpha and beta CDR3s were amplified from mRNA by semiquantitative ARM-PCR. Tagged nested gene-specific primers were used first, then communal superprimers amplified exponentially. TCRdb ran MiXCR on the multiplex PCR reads and lists one entry per CDR3 protein. The table shows about 14,000 distinct CDR3 sequences, with 60% occurring only once. Specimen: Tregs sorted from blood. Every receptor here comes from a man aged 35 to 55 in good health.

This clonotype was picked up a small number of times. This rearrangement joins TRBV20-1 to TRBJ1-1; no definite D call. V was pared by 5 bases and J by 4 bases, with 14 bases between. Germline loops: CDR1 DFQATT, CDR2 SNEGSKA (reference sequence). The length of the CDR3 is 13 residues. The CDR3: CSAQRWKGTEAFF. In DNA form, the CDR3 reads TGCAGTGCTCAGAGATGGAAGGGCACTGAAGCTTTCTTT.

This chain links TRBV27 with TRBJ2-1; 7 bases align to TRBD1. From germline, CDR1 is MNHEY and CDR2 SMNVEV (reference sequence). J gave up 6 bases and V 5 bases, and 10 bases lay outside the gene matches. This CDR3 contains 15 residues. The CDR3: CASSRDSRIGNEQFF. The CDR3 DNA reads as TGTGCCAGCAGTCGGGACAGCCGGATTGGCAATGAGCAGTTCTTC.

This clonotype was observed a few times. This chain connects TRBV7-9 to TRBJ2-1; D is perhaps TRBD1 (5 bases). Germline V gene lookup returns CDR1 SEHNR and CDR2 FQNEAQ (reference sequence). The CDR3 totals 13 residues. Deletions cut 4 bases from V and 8 bases from J, with 12 bases between. CDR3 sequence: CASSYDWGDEQFF. The DNA of the CDR3 is TGTGCCAGCAGCTACGACTGGGGCGATGAGCAGTTCTTC.

The rearrangement joins TRBV4-1 to TRBJ1-1, with D possibly matching TRBD1 (5 bases). This CDR3 is built from 14 residues. V shed 1 base and J shed 1 base, with 7 bases lying between them. Germline-derived CDR1 and CDR2 are MGHRA and YSYEKL. CDR3: CASSQGQGNTEAFF. The CDR3 nucleotides are TGCGCCAGCAGCCAAGGCCAGGGGAACACTGAAGCTTTCTTT.

The CDR3 sequence: CASSQDMGLAGGPYEQYF. CDR3 in DNA: TGTGCCAGCAGCCAAGATATGGGACTAGCGGGAGGCCCCTACGAGCAGTACTTC. The chain recombines TRBV4-2 with TRBJ2-7, with 15 bases matching TRBD2. This CDR3 has 18 amino acids. The trim removed 0 bases at V and 2 bases at J, leaving 5 bases unmatched. Germline lookup yields CDR1 LGHNA and CDR2 YNFKEQ.

This clonotype was seen once. The chain couples TRBV7-9 to TRBJ2-1; D possibly corresponds to TRBD2 (5 bases). The CDR3 is made up of 16 amino acids. Per germline, CDR1 SEHNR and CDR2 FQNEAQ (reference sequence). V was trimmed by 6 bases and J by 0 bases, leaving 15 bases between them. The CDR3: CASSRALALSYNEQFF. The CDR3 DNA sequence: TGTGCCAGCAGTAGAGCCCTAGCTCTCTCCTACAATGAGCAGTTCTTC.

The chain links TRBV4-1 to TRBJ1-2; D remains ambiguous. The germline V gene encodes CDR1 MGHRA and CDR2 YSYEKL. The CDR3 extends over 15 amino acids. V lost 7 bases, J lost 0 bases, and 15 bases lay in between. CDR3 sequence reads: CASTNGGLTNYGYTF. CDR3 in DNA: TGCGCCAGCACCAACGGCGGGTTAACTAACTATGGCTACACCTTC.

The V call is TRBV6-5, the J call TRBJ2-7; 10 nucleotides agree with TRBD1. After removal of 2 bases from V and 2 bases from J, the junction contained 3 bases not matched to a gene. Per germline, CDR1 MNHEY and CDR2 SVGAGI. This CDR3 spans 15 amino acids. CDR3 in amino acids: CASSYAGQGTYEQYF. The CDR3, as DNA: TGTGCCAGCAGTTACGCGGGACAGGGGACCTACGAGCAGTACTTC.

Concerning this clonotype itself: Compared with germline, one end of the junction differs, possibly owing to a read error. V is TRBV11-2 and J is TRBJ2-5, with 9 bases that match TRBD1. The length of the CDR3 is 11 residues. Germline CDR1 and CDR2: SGHAT and FQNNGV. The CDR3 bases are TGTGCCAGCAGTCCCGGGACAGGGAGGCGGTTC. It specifies CASSPGTGRRF.

This clonotype has more than one count but fewer than ten. This rearrangement joins TRBV7-8 to TRBJ1-1; 12 bases fit TRBD1. This CDR3 spans 15 amino acids. The V gene's germline CDR1 is SGHVS and CDR2 FQNEAQ. V lost 5 bases to trimming and J lost 5 bases; unmatched junction nucleotides: 6. CDR3 residues: CASSRGQGAWTEAFF. The CDR3 DNA sequence: TGTGCCAGCAGCCGGGGACAGGGGGCTTGGACTGAAGCTTTCTTT.

CDR3 sequence (DNA): TGCGCCAGCAGCTTGAGAGAGGGGCCCGGGGAGCTGTTTTTT. This translates into CASSLREGPGELFF. This sequence joins TRBV4-1 and TRBJ2-2; D might be TRBD1 or TRBD2, each matching 5 bases. The CDR3 covers 14 residues. Trimming took off 5 bases at V and 6 bases at J, with 13 bases between the two ends. CDR1 and CDR2 from the germline V gene are MGHRA and YSYEKL.

This clonotype occurred once. A junction end diverges from the germline sequence, so it may reflect a read error. The CDR3 coding sequence is TGTGCCAGCAGCTTGGGCGGAGGGGTCTATAGCTACACCTTC. This translates into CASSLGGGVYSYTF. The J gene is TRBJ1-2, the V gene TRBV11-2, with TRBD1 as a possible D gene (5 bases). The CDR3 sequence is 14 residues long. Germline-derived CDR1 and CDR2 are SGHAT and FQNNGV. Filled out from reference TRBV11-2 and TRBJ1-2, the complete variable domain reads EAGVAQSPRYKIIEKRQSVAFWCNPISGHATLYWYQQILGQGPKLLIQFQNNGVVDDSQLPKDRFSAERLKGVDSTLKIQPAKLEDSAVYLCASSLGGGVYSYTFGSGTRLTVV.

The table lists this clonotype with a few counts. The V call is TRBV29-1, the J call TRBJ2-5, with 8 nucleotides matching TRBD2. V shed 7 bases, J shed 4 bases, and the junction held 8 bases outside the gene matches. CDR1 is SQVTM, CDR2 ANQGSEA, per germline. This CDR3 is built from 13 residues. The CDR3 coding sequence is TGCAGCGCGTCCAGCGGGGGAGGAGAGACCCAGTACTTC. This gives the protein CSASSGGGETQYF.

This rearrangement joins TRBV5-1 to TRBJ2-3; 9 bases match TRBD1. J was trimmed by 1 base and V by 4 bases; bases with no gene match: 10. The CDR3 is 17 amino acids. CDR1 and CDR2 from the germline V gene are SGHRS and YFSETQ. CDR3 loop: CASSPTGGIRGTDTQYF. The CDR3 DNA follows: TGCGCCAGCAGCCCGACAGGGGGAATAAGAGGCACAGATACGCAGTATTTT. Together with reference TRBV5-1 and TRBJ2-3, the CDR3 gives the full variable domain: KAGVTQTPRYLIKTRGQQVTLSCSPISGHRSVSWYQQTPGQGLQFLFEYFSETQRNKGNFPGRFSGRQFSNSRSEMNVSTLELGDSALYLCASSPTGGIRGTDTQYFGPGTRLTVL.